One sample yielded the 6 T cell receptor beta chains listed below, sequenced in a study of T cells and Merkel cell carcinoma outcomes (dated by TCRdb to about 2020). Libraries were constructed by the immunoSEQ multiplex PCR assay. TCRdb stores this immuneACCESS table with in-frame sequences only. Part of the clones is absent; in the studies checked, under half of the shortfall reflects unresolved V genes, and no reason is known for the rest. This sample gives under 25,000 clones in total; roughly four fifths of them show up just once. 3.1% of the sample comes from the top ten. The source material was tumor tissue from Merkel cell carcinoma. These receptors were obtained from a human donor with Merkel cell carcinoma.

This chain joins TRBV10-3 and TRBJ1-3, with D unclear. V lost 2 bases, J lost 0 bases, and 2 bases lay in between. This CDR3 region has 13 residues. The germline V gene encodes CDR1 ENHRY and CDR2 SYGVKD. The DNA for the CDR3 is TGTGCCATCAGTGAGACCTCTGGAAACACCATATATTTT. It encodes CAISETSGNTIYF.

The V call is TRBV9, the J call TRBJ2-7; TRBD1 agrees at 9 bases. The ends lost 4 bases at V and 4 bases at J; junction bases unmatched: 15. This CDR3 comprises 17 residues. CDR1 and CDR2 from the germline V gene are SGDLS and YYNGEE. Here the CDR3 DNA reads TGTGCCAGCAGCTCTGGACAGGGGCCGATGGGGACATACGAGCAGTACTTC. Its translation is CASSSGQGPMGTYEQYF. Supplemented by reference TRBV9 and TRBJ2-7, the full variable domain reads DSGVTQTPKHLITATGQRVTLRCSPRSGDLSVYWYQQSLDQGLQFLIQYYNGEERAKGNILERFSAQQFPDLHSELNLSSLELGDSALYFCASSSGQGPMGTYEQYFGPGTRLTVT.

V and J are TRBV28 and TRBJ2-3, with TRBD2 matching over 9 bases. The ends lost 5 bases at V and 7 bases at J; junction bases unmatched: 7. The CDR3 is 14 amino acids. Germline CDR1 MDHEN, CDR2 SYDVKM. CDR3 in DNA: TGTGCCAGCAGTCTGGGCGGGGGGGTAAATACGCAGTATTTT. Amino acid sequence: CASSLGGGVNTQYF.

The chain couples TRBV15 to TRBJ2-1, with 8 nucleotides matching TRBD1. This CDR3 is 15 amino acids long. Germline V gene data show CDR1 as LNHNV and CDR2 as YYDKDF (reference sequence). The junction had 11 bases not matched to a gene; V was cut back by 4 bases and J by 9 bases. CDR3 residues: CATSTRRTGNFEQFF. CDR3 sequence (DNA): TGTGCCACCAGCACGAGAAGGACAGGGAATTTTGAGCAGTTCTTC.

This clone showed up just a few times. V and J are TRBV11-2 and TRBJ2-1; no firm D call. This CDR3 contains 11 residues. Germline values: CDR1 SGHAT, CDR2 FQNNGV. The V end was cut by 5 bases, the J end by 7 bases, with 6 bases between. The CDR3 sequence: CASSAINEQFF. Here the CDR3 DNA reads TGTGCCAGCAGCGCCATTAATGAGCAGTTCTTC.

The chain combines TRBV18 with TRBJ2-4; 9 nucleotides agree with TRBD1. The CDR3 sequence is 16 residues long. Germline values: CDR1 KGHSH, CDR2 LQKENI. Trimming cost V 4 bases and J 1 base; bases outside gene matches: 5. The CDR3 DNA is TGTGCCAGCTCACTAGGGACAGGGTGGGCCAAAAACATTCAGTACTTC. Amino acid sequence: CASSLGTGWAKNIQYF.